Below, 29 T cell receptor beta chains from the same sample are listed, as sequenced in a study of blood T cell repertoires in COVID-19. This table comes from immunoSEQ multiplex PCR, and its TCRdb copy is limited to in-frame clones, with some not included. The sample has some 100,000 clones, about nine tenths seen once. The sequenced sample consisted of peripheral blood. The receptors originated from a man in his fifties or sixties with active COVID-19.

The chain employs TRBV11-3 and TRBJ2-1; 8 positions agree with TRBD2. The trim removed 1 base at V and 5 bases at J, leaving 7 bases unmatched. Per germline, CDR1 SGHNT and CDR2 YENEEA. The CDR3 contains 16 residues. DNA of the CDR3: TGTGCCAGCAGCTTAGGCGGGGGGAAGGGAAACAATGAGCAGTTCTTC. The encoded protein is CASSLGGGKGNNEQFF.

Points on this clone: Since a much larger clone is just one base distant, this may be a read error. The rearrangement uses TRBV5-6 and TRBJ1-1, with a weak D call TRBD1 (5 bases). Germline CDR1 reads SGHDT; CDR2 reads YYEEEE. The CDR3 spans 13 residues. The V end was cut by 4 bases, the J end by 1 base, with 8 bases between. CDR3: CASSPTGNTEAFF. Written as DNA, the CDR3 is TGTGCCAGCAGCCCCACAGGGAACACTGAAGCTTTCTTT.

This chain connects TRBV7-7 to TRBJ2-3, with unresolved D. The germline CDR1 and CDR2 sequences are SSHAT and FNYEAQ (reference sequence). The CDR3 runs to 13 residues. V was pared by 5 bases and J by 6 bases, with 12 bases between. CDR3 loop: CASSLNPGDTQYF. The CDR3 nucleotides are TGTGCCAGCAGCCTCAATCCAGGCGATACGCAGTATTTT.

The chain recombines TRBV4-1 with TRBJ2-2; D perhaps matches TRBD1 (7 bases). Trimming stripped 6 bases from V and 4 bases from J, with 15 bases between. This CDR3 is built from 15 residues. Germline CDR1 reads MGHRA; CDR2 reads YSYEKL. The CDR3 loop is CASSSSGGGTGELFF. In DNA form, the CDR3 reads TGCGCCAGCAGTTCATCAGGGGGAGGCACCGGGGAGCTGTTTTTT.

J is TRBJ2-1 and V is TRBV4-2; no reliable D call. CDR3 size: 14 residues. Germline V CDR1 and CDR2: LGHNA, YNFKEQ. V shed 1 base and J shed 8 bases, with 12 bases lying between them. The CDR3 coding sequence is TGTGCCAGCAGCCAAGGAAGAAACCACTATGAGCAGTTCTTC. This codes for CASSQGRNHYEQFF.

The chain couples TRBV4-2 to TRBJ1-2, with D tentatively TRBD1 (5 bases). This CDR3 is built from 14 residues. The germline CDR1 and CDR2 sequences are LGHNA and YNFKEQ. Between the trimmed V and J ends, which lost 0 bases and 2 bases, there was a span of 7 bases. CDR3 coding DNA: TGTGCCAGCAGCCAAGAACAGGACAACTATGGCTACACCTTC. It is translated as CASSQEQDNYGYTF.

The chain has TRBV18 and TRBJ2-5; D is ambiguous. Trimming stripped 3 bases from V and 2 bases from J, with 7 bases between. Germline CDR1 KGHSH, CDR2 LQKENI. The CDR3 runs 13 residues. The CDR3 DNA reads as TGTGCCAGCTCACCTGGAGTTCAAGAGACCCAGTACTTC. As protein: CASSPGVQETQYF.

The chain has TRBV6-1 and TRBJ1-6; unclear D gene. Trimming stripped 3 bases from V and 0 bases from J, with 12 bases between. This CDR3 spans 17 amino acids. Per the germline V gene, CDR1 is MNHNS and CDR2 is SASEGT. CDR3 sequence reads: CASSDVRFSSYNSPLHF. DNA for the CDR3: TGTGCCAGCAGTGATGTTCGATTCAGCTCCTATAATTCACCCCTCCACTTT.

This clone was recorded once. CDR3 region: CASSDRGSYEQYF. CDR3 sequence (DNA): TGTGCCAGCAGTGATCGGGGTTCCTACGAGCAGTACTTC. The chain carries TRBV25-1 and TRBJ2-7; maybe TRBD2 (5 bases). Germline assignment: CDR1 MGHDK and CDR2 SYGVNS. Trimming took off 3 bases at V and 1 base at J, with 7 bases between the two ends. This CDR3 is 13 amino acids long.

This clone came up a few times. This rearrangement joins TRBV7-3 to TRBJ2-1; 7 bases agree with TRBD1. The CDR3 extends over 13 amino acids. Per the germline V gene, CDR1 is SGHTA and CDR2 is FQGTGA. V lost 5 bases to trimming and J lost 9 bases; unmatched junction nucleotides: 7. CDR3 DNA: TGTGCCAGCAGCCCTAACAGGGGCGGTGAGCAGTTCTTC. Protein: CASSPNRGGEQFF.

The chain combines TRBV11-2 with TRBJ1-2; D possibly corresponds to TRBD1 (6 bases). CDR1 and CDR2 (germline): SGHAT, FQNNGV. V was shortened by 0 bases and J by 1 base, with 12 bases between the two germline ends. CDR3 size: 16 residues. In DNA, the CDR3 is TGTGCCAGCAGCTTAGAGGTGGACAGTTTTAACTATGGCTACACCTTC. It translates to CASSLEVDSFNYGYTF. The full variable domain, its missing parts supplied by reference TRBV11-2 and TRBJ1-2, is EAGVAQSPRYKIIEKRQSVAFWCNPISGHATLYWYQQILGQGPKLLIQFQNNGVVDDSQLPKDRFSAERLKGVDSTLKIQPAKLEDSAVYLCASSLEVDSFNYGYTFGSGTRLTVV.

Notes on this clone: The DNA is omitted, as the CDR3 cannot be located on it reliably, and the CDR3 follows TCRdb's listing. The chain uses TRBV12-3 or TRBV12-4 and TRBJ2-1; TRBD2 is taken as the D call from the table, unchecked against the DNA. The CDR3 is 13 amino acids in total, end residues counted. The CDR3 protein is CASSPPPLRQQFF.

The chain joins TRBV24-1 to TRBJ2-1; possible D gene TRBD2, 5 bases. This CDR3 has 18 residues. The germline V gene encodes CDR1 KGHDR and CDR2 SFDVKD. V was clipped by 0 bases and J by 0 bases, with 14 bases between them. The DNA for the CDR3 is TGTGCCACCAGTGATTTGGCCCCTAGCAGAAGCTCCTACAATGAGCAGTTCTTC. Protein: CATSDLAPSRSSYNEQFF.

The chain employs TRBV27 and TRBJ2-1; TRBD1 agrees at 8 bases. J was trimmed by 0 bases and V by 7 bases; bases with no gene match: 8. Germline V gene sequence: CDR1 MNHEY, CDR2 SMNVEV (reference sequence). The CDR3 extends over 16 amino acids. DNA of the CDR3: TGTGCCAGCAAAGGGACAGGTGCTAACTCCTACAATGAGCAGTTCTTC. The encoded protein is CASKGTGANSYNEQFF.

V is TRBV11-3 and J is TRBJ1-3; 7 positions match TRBD1. The junction had 10 bases not matched to a gene; V was cut back by 7 bases and J by 4 bases. Germline V gene lookup returns CDR1 SGHNT and CDR2 YENEEA. The CDR3 is made up of 15 amino acids. The CDR3 here is CASTKTDRAGNTIYF. CDR3 sequence (DNA): TGTGCCAGCACCAAAACTGACAGGGCCGGAAACACCATATATTTT. The full variable domain, in which reference TRBV11-3 and TRBJ1-3 provide the parts outside the CDR3, is EAGVVQSPRYKIIEKKQPVAFWCNPISGHNTLYWYLQNLGQGPELLIRYENEEAVDDSQLPKDRFSAERLKGVDSTLKIQPAELGDSAVYLCASTKTDRAGNTIYFGEGSWLTVV.

This clone appeared once. This rearrangement joins TRBV7-9 to TRBJ2-1; 9 bases are shared with TRBD2. Trimming at V came to 5 bases and at J to 2 bases, leaving 4 bases not matched to a gene. This CDR3 spans 15 amino acids. Germline V CDR1 and CDR2: SEHNR, FQNEAQ (reference sequence). This CDR3 reads CASSLTSGTYNEQFF. The CDR3 bases are TGTGCCAGCAGCCTGACTAGCGGCACCTACAATGAGCAGTTCTTC.

The gene calls are TRBV21-1 and TRBJ1-1. TRBV21-1 is a recognized pseudogene. The CDR3 is 14 amino acids. CDR3 bases: TGTGCCAGCACCCCACCTCTAAGCTACACTGAAGCTTTCTTT. Amino acids: CASTPPLSYTEAFF.

The chain uses TRBV7-3 and TRBJ2-7; D may be TRBD1 (10 bases). Trimming took off 5 bases at V and 6 bases at J, with 17 bases between the two ends. The germline gives CDR1 SGHTA, CDR2 FQGTGA. This CDR3 is built from 14 residues. The CDR3 DNA follows: TGTGCCAGCAGCCCTAGCGGGGACAGGGGCGAGCAGTACTTC. Translating gives CASSPSGDRGEQYF. Full variable domain (rest looked up from reference TRBV7-3 and TRBJ2-7): GAGVSQTPSNKVTEKGKYVELRCDPISGHTALYWYRQSLGQGPEFLIYFQGTGAADDSGLPNDRFFAVRPEGSVSTLKIQRTERGDSAVYLCASSPSGDRGEQYFGPGTRLTVT.

This clone has just one count. The rearrangement links TRBV6-5 to TRBJ2-4, with TRBD2 matching over 8 bases. Trimming took 6 bases from V and 5 from J; bases not matched to a gene: 9. This CDR3 comprises 15 residues. The germline gives CDR1 MNHEY, CDR2 SVGAGI. The chain's CDR3 is CASRRIRGGQNIQYF. CDR3 bases: TGTGCCAGCAGGAGAATCCGGGGGGGACAAAACATTCAGTACTTC.

The V call is TRBV5-1, the J call TRBJ2-7; no clear D gene. V lost 4 bases, J lost 0 bases, and 11 bases lay in between. This CDR3 has 14 amino acids. The germline V gene encodes CDR1 SGHRS and CDR2 YFSETQ. CDR3 residues: CASSPGFSSYEQYF. The DNA for the CDR3 is TGCGCCAGCAGCCCCGGGTTCAGCTCCTACGAGCAGTACTTC.

This chain connects TRBV6-5 to TRBJ2-4, with D possibly being TRBD1 (6 bases). This CDR3 is 14 amino acids long. Germline CDR1 reads MNHEY; CDR2 reads SVGAGI. Trimming left V 7 bases short and J 0 bases short, with 10 bases between. CDR3 in amino acids: CASKPGVAKNIQYF. CDR3 coding DNA: TGTGCCAGCAAACCAGGGGTAGCCAAAAACATTCAGTACTTC.

In its sample, this clone was seen once. The CDR3: CASSARDSDQPQHF. The CDR3 region has the DNA TGTGCCAGCAGTGCCCGGGACAGTGATCAGCCCCAGCATTTT. J is TRBJ1-5 and V is TRBV2, with 7 positions matching TRBD1. The germline CDR1 and CDR2 sequences are SNHLY and FYNNEI. V was pared by 4 bases and J by 5 bases, with 5 bases of the junction left unmatched. The CDR3 runs 14 residues.

This chain connects TRBV3-1 (or the pseudogene TRBV3-2) to TRBJ2-1; 9 bases align to TRBD1. The junction had 6 bases not matched to a gene; V was cut back by 0 bases and J by 6 bases. Germline V gives CDR1 LGHDT, CDR2 YNNKEL (reference sequence). This CDR3 spans 16 amino acids. CDR3 amino acids: CASSQEVGQGFNEQFF. The CDR3 DNA sequence: TGTGCCAGCAGCCAAGAAGTCGGACAGGGGTTCAATGAGCAGTTCTTC.

This clone has only one observation. The rearrangement uses TRBV6-5 and TRBJ2-7; 10 nucleotides align to TRBD2. CDR3 length: 15 residues. Germline V gene lookup returns CDR1 MNHEY and CDR2 SVGAGI. V lost 7 bases to trimming and J lost 1 base; unmatched junction nucleotides: 7. The DNA of the CDR3 is TGTGCCAGCATGTTTTTTAGCGGGGGGTCCTACGAGCAGTACTTC. This codes for CASMFFSGGSYEQYF.

V gene TRBV25-1 combines with J gene TRBJ1-4; D is possibly TRBD1 (5 bases). This CDR3 has 14 residues. Trimming stripped 7 bases from V and 4 bases from J, with 13 bases between. Germline V lookup: CDR1 MGHDK, CDR2 SYGVNS. The CDR3 sequence: CASNPAGNNEKLFF. The CDR3 DNA follows: TGTGCCAGCAACCCCGCAGGGAATAATGAAAAACTGTTTTTT.

The rearrangement uses TRBV6-1 and TRBJ2-5; 9 nucleotides line up with TRBD1. This CDR3 spans 17 amino acids. Germline values: CDR1 MNHNS, CDR2 SASEGT. After removal of 2 bases from V and 2 bases from J, the junction contained 9 bases not matched to a gene. CDR3 sequence (DNA): TGTGCCAGCAGTGAACCGGGACAGGGTAGTCTGCAAGAGACCCAGTACTTC. The encoded protein is CASSEPGQGSLQETQYF.

This clone has only one observation. This chain connects TRBV19 to TRBJ2-3, with D maybe TRBD1 (5 bases). V dropped 5 bases and J dropped 4 bases, with 16 bases sitting between them. CDR1 and CDR2 from the germline V gene are LNHDA and SQIVND (reference sequence). The CDR3 covers 15 residues. CDR3 amino acids: CASSETDTVPDTQYF. In DNA form, the CDR3 reads TGTGCCAGTAGTGAGACAGACACCGTCCCAGATACGCAGTATTTT.

The chain employs TRBV2 and TRBJ2-7; 7 bases are a match to TRBD2. V lost 7 bases and J lost 6; bases outside the gene matches: 15. The CDR3 totals 15 residues. In germline, CDR1 is SNHLY, CDR2 FYNNEI. In nucleotides, the CDR3 is TGTGCCAGCATTCTCCGAAGCGGGACCCTAGGCGAGCAGTACTTC. Its protein is CASILRSGTLGEQYF.

V usage is TRBV27 and J usage is TRBJ2-1, with D maybe TRBD2 (5 bases). Looked up from germline, CDR1 is MNHEY and CDR2 is SMNVEV (reference sequence). Trimming removed 2 bases from V and 9 bases from J, with 8 bases in between. The CDR3 consists of 12 residues. CDR3 residues: CASSLHGSEQFF. The CDR3 DNA reads as TGTGCCAGCAGTTTACATGGGAGTGAGCAGTTCTTC.